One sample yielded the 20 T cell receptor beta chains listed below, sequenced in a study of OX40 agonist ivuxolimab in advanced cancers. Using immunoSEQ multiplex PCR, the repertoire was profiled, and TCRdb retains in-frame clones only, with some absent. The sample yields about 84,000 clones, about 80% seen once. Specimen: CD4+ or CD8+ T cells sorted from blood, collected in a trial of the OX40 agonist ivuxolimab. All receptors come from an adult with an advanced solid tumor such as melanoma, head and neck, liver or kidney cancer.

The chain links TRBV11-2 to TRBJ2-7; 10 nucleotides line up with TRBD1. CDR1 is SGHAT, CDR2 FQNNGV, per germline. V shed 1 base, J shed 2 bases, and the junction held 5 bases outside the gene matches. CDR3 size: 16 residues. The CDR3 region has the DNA TGTGCCAGCAGCTTAGCCTCCGGGACAGGGGCCTACGAGCAGTACGTC. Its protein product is CASSLASGTGAYEQYV.

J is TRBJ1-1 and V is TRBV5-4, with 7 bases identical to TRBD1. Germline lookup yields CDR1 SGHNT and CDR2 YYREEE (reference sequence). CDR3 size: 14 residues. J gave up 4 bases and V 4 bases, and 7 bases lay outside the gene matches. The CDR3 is CASSLGQASTEAFF. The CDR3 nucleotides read TGTGCCAGCAGCCTCGGACAGGCCTCCACTGAAGCTTTCTTT.

The CDR3 is CASSLWGRTQETQYF. In DNA form, the CDR3 reads TGTGCCAGCAGCTTATGGGGGAGAACCCAAGAGACCCAGTACTTC. V gene TRBV7-2 combines with J gene TRBJ2-5; D may be TRBD1 or TRBD2 (5 bases each). V dropped 2 bases and J dropped 1 base, with 11 bases sitting between them. Germline lookup yields CDR1 SGHTA and CDR2 FQGNSA. The CDR3 contains 15 residues.

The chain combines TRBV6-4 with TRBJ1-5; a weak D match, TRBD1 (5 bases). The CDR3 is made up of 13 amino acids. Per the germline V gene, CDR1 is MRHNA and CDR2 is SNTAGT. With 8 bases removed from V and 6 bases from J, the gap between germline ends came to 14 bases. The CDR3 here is CASGTGTGQPQHF. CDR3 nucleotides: TGTGCCAGCGGTACCGGGACGGGTCAGCCCCAGCATTTT.

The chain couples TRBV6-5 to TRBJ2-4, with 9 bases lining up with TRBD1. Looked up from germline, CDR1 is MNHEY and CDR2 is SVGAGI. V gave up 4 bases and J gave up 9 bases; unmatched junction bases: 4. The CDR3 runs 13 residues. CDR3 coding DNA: TGTGCCAGCAGTTCTGGACAGGGGAGCATTCAGTACTTC. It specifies CASSSGQGSIQYF.

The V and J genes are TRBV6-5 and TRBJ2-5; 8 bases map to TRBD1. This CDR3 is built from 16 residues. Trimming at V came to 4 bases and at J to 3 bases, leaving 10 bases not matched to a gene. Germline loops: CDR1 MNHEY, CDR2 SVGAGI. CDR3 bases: TGTGCCAGCAGTTCCTCCGCCGGGACAGGAGAAGAGACCCAGTACTTC. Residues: CASSSSAGTGEETQYF.

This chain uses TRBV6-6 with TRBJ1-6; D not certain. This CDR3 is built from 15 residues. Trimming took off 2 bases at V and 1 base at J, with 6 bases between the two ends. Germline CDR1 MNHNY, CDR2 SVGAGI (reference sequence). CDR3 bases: TGTGCCAGCAGTTACGTGGGTTCCTATAATTCACCCCTCCACTTT. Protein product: CASSYVGSYNSPLHF.

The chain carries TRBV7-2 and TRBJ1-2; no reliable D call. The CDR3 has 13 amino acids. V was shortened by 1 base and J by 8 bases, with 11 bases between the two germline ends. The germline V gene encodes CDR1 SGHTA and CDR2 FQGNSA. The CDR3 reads CASSLGREGGYTF. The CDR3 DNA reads TGTGCCAGCAGCTTAGGTAGGGAGGGAGGCTACACCTTC.

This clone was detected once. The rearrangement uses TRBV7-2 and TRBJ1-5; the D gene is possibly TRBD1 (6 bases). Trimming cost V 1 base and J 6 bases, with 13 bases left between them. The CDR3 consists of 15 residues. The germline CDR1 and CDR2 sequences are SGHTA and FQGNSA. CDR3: CASSLVGAGAQPQHF. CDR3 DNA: TGTGCCAGCAGCTTAGTAGGGGCAGGGGCTCAGCCCCAGCATTTT. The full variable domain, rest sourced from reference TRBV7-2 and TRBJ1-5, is GAGVSQSPSNKVTEKGKDVELRCDPISGHTALYWYRQSLGQGLEFLIYFQGNSAPDKSGLPSDRFSAERTGGSVSTLTIQRTQQEDSAVYLCASSLVGAGAQPQHFGDGTRLSIL.

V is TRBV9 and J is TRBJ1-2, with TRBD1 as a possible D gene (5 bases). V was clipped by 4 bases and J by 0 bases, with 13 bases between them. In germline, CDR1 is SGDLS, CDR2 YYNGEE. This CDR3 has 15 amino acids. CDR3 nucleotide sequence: TGTGCCAGCAGCCCCCGGGACGGATCTAACTATGGCTACACCTTC. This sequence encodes CASSPRDGSNYGYTF.

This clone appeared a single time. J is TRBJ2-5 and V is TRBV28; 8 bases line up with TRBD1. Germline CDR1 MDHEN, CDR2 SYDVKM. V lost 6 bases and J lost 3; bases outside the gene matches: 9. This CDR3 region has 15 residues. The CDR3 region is CASRGDRLGKETQYF. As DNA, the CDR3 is TGTGCCAGCAGGGGGGACAGGTTGGGAAAAGAGACCCAGTACTTC.

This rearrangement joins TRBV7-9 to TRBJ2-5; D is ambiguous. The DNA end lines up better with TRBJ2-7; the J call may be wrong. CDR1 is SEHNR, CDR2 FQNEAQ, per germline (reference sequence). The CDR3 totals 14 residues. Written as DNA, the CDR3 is TGTGCCAGCAGCCCGACACAGTACTCCTACGAGCAGTACTTC. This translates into CASSPTQYSYEQYF.

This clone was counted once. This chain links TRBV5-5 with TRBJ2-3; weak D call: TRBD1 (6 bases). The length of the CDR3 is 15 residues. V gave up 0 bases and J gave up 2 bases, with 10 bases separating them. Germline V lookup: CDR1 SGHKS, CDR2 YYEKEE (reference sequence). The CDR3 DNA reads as TGTGCCAGCAGCTTGGGAGGGGGAACCACAGATACGCAGTATTTT. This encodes CASSLGGGTTDTQYF.

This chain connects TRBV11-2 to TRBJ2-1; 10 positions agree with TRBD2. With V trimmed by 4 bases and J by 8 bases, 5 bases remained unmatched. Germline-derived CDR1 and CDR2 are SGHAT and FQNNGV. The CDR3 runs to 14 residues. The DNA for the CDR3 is TGTGCCAGCAGCTCCCAGGGGACTAGCGATGAGCAGTTCTTC. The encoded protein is CASSSQGTSDEQFF.

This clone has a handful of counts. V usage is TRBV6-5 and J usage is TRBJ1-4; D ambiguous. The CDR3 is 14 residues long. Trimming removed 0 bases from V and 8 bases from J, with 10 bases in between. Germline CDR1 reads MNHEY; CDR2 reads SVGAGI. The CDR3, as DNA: TGTGCCAGCAGTTACTCTCCAGATTTCGAAAAACTGTTTTTT. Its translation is CASSYSPDFEKLFF.

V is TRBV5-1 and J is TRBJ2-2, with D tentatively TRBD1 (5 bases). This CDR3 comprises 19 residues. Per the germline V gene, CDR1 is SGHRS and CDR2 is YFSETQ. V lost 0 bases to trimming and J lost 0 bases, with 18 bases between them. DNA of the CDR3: TGCGCCAGCAGCTTGGAACCCTATAGGCAGGGCTCGAACACCGGGGAGCTGTTTTTT. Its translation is CASSLEPYRQGSNTGELFF. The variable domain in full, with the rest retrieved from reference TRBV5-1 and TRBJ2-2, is KAGVTQTPRYLIKTRGQQVTLSCSPISGHRSVSWYQQTPGQGLQFLFEYFSETQRNKGNFPGRFSGRQFSNSRSEMNVSTLELGDSALYLCASSLEPYRQGSNTGELFFGEGSRLTVL.

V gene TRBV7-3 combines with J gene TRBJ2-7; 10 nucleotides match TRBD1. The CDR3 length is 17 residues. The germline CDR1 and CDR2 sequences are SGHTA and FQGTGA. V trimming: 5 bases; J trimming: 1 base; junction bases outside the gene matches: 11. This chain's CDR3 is CASSGPGTGEGSYEQYF. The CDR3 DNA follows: TGTGCCAGCAGCGGTCCCGGGACAGGGGAGGGATCCTACGAGCAGTACTTC.

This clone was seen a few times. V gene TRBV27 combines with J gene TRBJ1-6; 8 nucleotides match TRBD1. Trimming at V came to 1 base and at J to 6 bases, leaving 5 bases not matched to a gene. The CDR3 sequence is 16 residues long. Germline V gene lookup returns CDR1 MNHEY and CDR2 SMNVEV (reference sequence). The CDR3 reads CASSLWAQGGNSPLHF. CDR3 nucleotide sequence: TGTGCCAGCAGTTTATGGGCACAGGGGGGTAATTCACCCCTCCACTTT.

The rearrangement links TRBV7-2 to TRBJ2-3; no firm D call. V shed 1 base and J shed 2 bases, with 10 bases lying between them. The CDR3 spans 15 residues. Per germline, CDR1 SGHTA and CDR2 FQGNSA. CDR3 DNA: TGTGCCAGCAGCTTAGGGCAGACGGTCACAGATACGCAGTATTTT. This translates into CASSLGQTVTDTQYF.

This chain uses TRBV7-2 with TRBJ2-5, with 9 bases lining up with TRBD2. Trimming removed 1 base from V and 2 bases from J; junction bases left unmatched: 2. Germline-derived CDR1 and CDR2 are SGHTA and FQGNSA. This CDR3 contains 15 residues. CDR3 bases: TGTGCCAGCAGCTTAGGACTAGCGGAGCAAGAGACCCAGTACTTC. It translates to CASSLGLAEQETQYF.